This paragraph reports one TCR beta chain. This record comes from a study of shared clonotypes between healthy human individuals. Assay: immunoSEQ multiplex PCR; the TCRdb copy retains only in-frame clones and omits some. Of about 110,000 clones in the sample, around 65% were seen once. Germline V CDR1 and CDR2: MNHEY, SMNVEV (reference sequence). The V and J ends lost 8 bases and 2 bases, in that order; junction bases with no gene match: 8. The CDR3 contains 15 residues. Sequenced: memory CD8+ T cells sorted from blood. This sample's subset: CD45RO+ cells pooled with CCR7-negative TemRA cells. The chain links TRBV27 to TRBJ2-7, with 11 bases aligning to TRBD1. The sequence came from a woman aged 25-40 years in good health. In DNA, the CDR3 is TGTGCCAGCGGCTCGGGGACAGGGGGTACCTACGAGCAGTACTTC. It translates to CASGSGTGGTYEQYF.